The T cell receptor (beta chain) described here comes from a study of PD-1 blockade in classical Hodgkin lymphoma. Study conclusions and caveats: There remain no defined causes for the repertoire differences, which possibly reflect disease activity or prior therapy.

Germline V gene lookup returns CDR1 MNHEY and CDR2 SMNVEV (reference sequence). With 2 bases clipped from V and 3 bases from J, the junction kept 2 bases outside the gene matches. CDR3 size: 14 residues. Time point here: cycle 4 day 1 (C4D1), after about 6 weeks of nivolumab. Patients all relapsed after autologous stem cell transplantation, and there was variation in brentuximab vedotin exposure. Concerning this clone: Antigen: not known.

Data came from immunoSEQ multiplex PCR; TCRdb stores just in-frame clones and leaves some out. The data hold approximately 24,000 clones, with under 90% observed a single time. The TCR was taken from a human donor with classical Hodgkin lymphoma. The source was peripheral blood mononuclear cells (PBMCs), collected before the fourth cycle of nivolumab. The chain couples TRBV27 to TRBJ2-7; 9 nucleotides match TRBD1. The CDR3 loop is CASSLRGQGYEQYF. The CDR3 DNA sequence: TGTGCCAGCAGTTTAAGGGGACAGGGCTACGAGCAGTACTTC.